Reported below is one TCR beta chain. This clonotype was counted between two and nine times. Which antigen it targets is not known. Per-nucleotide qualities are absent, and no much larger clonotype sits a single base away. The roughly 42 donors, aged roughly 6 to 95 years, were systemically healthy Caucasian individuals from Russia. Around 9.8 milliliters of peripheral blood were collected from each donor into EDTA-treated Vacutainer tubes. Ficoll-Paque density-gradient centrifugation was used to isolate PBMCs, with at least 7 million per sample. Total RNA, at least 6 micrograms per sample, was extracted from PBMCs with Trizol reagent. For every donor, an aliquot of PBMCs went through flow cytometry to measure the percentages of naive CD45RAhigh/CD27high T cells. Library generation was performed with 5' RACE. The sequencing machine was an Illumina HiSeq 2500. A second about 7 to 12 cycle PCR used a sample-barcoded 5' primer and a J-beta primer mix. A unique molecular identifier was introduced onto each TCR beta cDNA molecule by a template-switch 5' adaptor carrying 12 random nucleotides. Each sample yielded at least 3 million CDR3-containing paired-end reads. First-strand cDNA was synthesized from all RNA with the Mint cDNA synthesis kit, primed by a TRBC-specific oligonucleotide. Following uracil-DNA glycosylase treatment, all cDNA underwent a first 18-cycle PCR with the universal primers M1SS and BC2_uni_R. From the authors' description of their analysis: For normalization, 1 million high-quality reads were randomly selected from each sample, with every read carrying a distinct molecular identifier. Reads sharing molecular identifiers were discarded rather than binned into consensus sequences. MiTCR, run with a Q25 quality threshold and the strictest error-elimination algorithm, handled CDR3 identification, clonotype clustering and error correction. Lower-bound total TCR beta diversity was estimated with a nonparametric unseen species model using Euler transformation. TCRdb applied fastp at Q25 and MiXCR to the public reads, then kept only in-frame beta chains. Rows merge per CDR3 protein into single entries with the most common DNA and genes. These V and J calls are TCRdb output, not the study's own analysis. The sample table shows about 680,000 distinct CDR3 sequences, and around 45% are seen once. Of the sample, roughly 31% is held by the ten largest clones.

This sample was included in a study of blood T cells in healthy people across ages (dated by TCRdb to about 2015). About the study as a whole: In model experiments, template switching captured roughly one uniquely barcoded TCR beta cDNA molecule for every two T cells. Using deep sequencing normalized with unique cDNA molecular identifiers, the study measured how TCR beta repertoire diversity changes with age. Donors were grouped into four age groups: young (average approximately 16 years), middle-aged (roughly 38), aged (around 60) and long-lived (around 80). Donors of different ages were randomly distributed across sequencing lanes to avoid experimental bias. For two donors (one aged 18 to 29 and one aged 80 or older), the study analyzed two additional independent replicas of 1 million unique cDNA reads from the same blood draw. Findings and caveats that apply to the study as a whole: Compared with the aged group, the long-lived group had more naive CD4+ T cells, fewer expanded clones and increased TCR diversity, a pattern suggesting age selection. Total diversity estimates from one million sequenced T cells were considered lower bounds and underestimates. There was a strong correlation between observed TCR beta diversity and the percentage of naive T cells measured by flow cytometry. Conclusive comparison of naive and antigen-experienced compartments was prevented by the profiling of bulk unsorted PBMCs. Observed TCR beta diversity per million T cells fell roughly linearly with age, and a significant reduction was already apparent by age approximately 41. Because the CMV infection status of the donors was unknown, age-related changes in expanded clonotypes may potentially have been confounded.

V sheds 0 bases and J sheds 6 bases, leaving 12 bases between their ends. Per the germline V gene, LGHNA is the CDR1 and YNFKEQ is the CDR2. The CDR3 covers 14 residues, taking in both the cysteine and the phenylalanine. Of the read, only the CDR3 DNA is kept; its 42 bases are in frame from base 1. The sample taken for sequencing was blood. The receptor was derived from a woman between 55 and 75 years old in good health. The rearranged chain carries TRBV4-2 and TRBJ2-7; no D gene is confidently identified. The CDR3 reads CASSQESLETEQYF. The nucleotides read TGTGCCAGCAGCCAAGAAAGTCTGGAGACCGAGCAGTACTTC.